Listed below are T cell receptor beta chains from one sample, sequenced in a study of human T cells and chemical hapten exposure. TCRdb used MiXCR to reprocess the RACE reads, holding one entry per CDR3 protein. The table lists about 69,000 distinct CDR3 sequences, approximately 10% of them singletons. This material consisted of whole blood, taken in connection with sensitization to the hapten diphenylcyclopropenone (DPC). The receptor source for this set is a woman in her forties or fifties with alopecia areata. Some clones in this sample may be carry-over from other donors' samples. CDR3s leave out the opening cysteine and the closing phenylalanine or tryptophan.

j_gene	v_gene	CDR3aa
TRBJ2-2	TRBV12-3/TRBV12-4	ASSLSGRNGELF
TRBJ2-1	TRBV27	ASSAERASYNEQF
TRBJ2-2	TRBV20-1	SAEDRGPTGELF
TRBJ1-1	TRBV7-8	ASSLQGTGDTEAF
TRBJ2-2	TRBV29-1	SGGSGRVGGELF
TRBJ1-5	TRBV30	AWSVATRNQPQH
TRBJ1-1	TRBV27	ASSLNSAGLNTEAF
TRBJ2-5	TRBV7-7	ASSLEGQGRETQY
TRBJ2-7	TRBV7-2	ASSLFGTGSTYEQY
TRBJ2-5	TRBV9	ASSANSGGGETQY
TRBJ2-5	TRBV7-6	ASSSGQGSGETQY
TRBJ1-1	TRBV29-1	SLKENTEAF
TRBJ2-4	TRBV2	ASNVRIAKNIQY
TRBJ2-2	TRBV18	ASSPPSRVKPSGTGELF
TRBJ2-1	TRBV9	ASSVGATAGDEQF
TRBJ1-1	TRBV14	ASSHPLMDTEAF
TRBJ1-2	TRBV5-4	ASSRTGVDGYT
TRBJ2-7	TRBV11-2	ASSLDLAGEQY
TRBJ2-7	TRBV29-1	SVVSSATYEQY
TRBJ2-3	TRBV15	ATSRDRRTGSTDTQY
TRBJ1-2	TRBV29-1	SVDREGYT